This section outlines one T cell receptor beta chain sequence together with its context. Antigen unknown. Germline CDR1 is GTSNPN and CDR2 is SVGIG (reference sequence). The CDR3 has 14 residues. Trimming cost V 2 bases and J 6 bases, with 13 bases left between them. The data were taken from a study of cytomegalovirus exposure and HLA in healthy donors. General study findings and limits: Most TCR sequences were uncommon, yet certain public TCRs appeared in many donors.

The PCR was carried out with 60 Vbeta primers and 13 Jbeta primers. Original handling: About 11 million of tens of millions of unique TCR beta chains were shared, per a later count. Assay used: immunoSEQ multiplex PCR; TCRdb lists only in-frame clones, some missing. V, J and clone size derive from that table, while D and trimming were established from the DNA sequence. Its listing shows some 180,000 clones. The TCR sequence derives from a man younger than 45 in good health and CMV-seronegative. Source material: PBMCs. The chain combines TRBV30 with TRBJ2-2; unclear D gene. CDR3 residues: CAWSSGSLAGELFF. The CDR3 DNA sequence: TGTGCCTGGAGTTCCGGGTCCTTGGCCGGGGAGCTGTTTTTT. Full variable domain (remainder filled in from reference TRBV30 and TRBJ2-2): SQTIHQWPATLVQPVGSPLSLECTVEGTSNPNLYWYRQAAGRGLQLLFYSVGIGQISSEVPQNLSASRPQDRQFILSSKKLLLSDSGFYLCAWSSGSLAGELFFGEGSRLTVL.